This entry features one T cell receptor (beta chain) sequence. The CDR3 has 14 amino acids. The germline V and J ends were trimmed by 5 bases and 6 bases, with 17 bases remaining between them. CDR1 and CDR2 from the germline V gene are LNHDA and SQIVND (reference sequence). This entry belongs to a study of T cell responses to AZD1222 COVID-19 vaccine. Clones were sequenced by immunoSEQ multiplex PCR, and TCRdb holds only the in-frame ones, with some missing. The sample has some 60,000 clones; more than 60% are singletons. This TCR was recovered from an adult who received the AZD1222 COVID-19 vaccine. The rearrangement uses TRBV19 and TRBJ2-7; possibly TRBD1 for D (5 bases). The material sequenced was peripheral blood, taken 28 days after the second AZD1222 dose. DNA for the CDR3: TGTGCCAGTAGTTCTAGACAGCCCCCTGCCGAGCAGTACTTC. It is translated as CASSSRQPPAEQYF.